This is a list of T cell receptor beta chains from one sample in a study of cytomegalovirus exposure and HLA in healthy donors. TCRdb keeps only in-frame clones here, not all; method: immunoSEQ multiplex PCR. This sample's table reports 50,000 to 70,000 clones. Sequencing was done on a sample of PBMCs. The receptors shown here come from a woman aged 18-30 years in good health and CMV-seronegative. The CDR3 runs from the conserved cysteine through the conserved F or W. The order of the fields is J gene, D gene, V gene, CDR3 length, CDR3 DNA, CDR3 protein. The D gene is left open where the match is weak.

TRBJ2-7 | - | TRBV18 | 14 | TGTGCCAGCTCACCATTGGAGAGCTCCTACGAGCAGTACTTC | CASSPLESSYEQYF
TRBJ1-2 | - | TRBV6-5 | 15 | TGTGCCAGCAGATACCCCCTGGGGGCAGGCTATGGCTACACCTTC | CASRYPLGAGYGYTF
TRBJ1-4 | - | TRBV18 | 15 | TGTGCCAGCTCACCGTCTGACAGGACGGATGGAAAACTGTTTTTT | CASSPSDRTDGKLFF
TRBJ1-2 | TRBD1 | TRBV2 | 14 | TGTGCCAGCAGTCACCCCCAGGACAGGGAGCATCACACCTTC | CASSHPQDREHHTF
TRBJ1-2 | - | TRBV5-1 | 14 | TGCGCCAGCAGCTTGTACGCAGGGTTGGATGGCTACACCTTC | CASSLYAGLDGYTF
TRBJ1-2 | - | TRBV28 | 13 | TGTGCCAGCACCCGACAGGAAATCTATGGCTACACCTTC | CASTRQEIYGYTF
TRBJ2-1 | - | TRBV10-2 | 15 | TGCGCCAGCAGTGAGGGGAGGAGGTCCCGGGGGGAGCAGTTCTTC | CASSEGRRSRGEQFF
TRBJ2-7 | TRBD2 | TRBV6-6 | 14 | TGTGCCAGCAGGGGCCTGGGGCTAGCGGGAGTTCAGTACTTC | CASRGLGLAGVQYF
TRBJ1-2 | - | TRBV7-2 | 17 | TGTGCCAGCAGCTTCCAGCCGGCGGTCATACAGCGGGATGGCTACACCTTC | CASSFQPAVIQRDGYTF
TRBJ2-1 | - | TRBV4-1 | 13 | TGCGCCAGCAGCCAATACACCGCAGATGAGCAGTTCTTC | CASSQYTADEQFF
TRBJ1-2 | - | TRBV6-1 | 12 | TGTGCCAGCACACTTTGGGCTCGGGGCTACACCTTC | CASTLWARGYTF
TRBJ1-1 | - | TRBV2 | 13 | TGTGCCAGCAGCGTTGGGCTGAACACTGAAGCTTTCTTT | CASSVGLNTEAFF
TRBJ1-2 | TRBD1 | TRBV6-5 | 13 | TGTGCCAGCAGCCCGACAGGGGGATATGGCTACACCTTC | CASSPTGGYGYTF
TRBJ2-7 | - | TRBV25-1 | 13 | TGTGCCAGCAGTGGGGTGACAACCTACGAGCAGTACTTC | CASSGVTTYEQYF
TRBJ1-5 | TRBD1 | TRBV5-1 | 17 | TGCGCCAGCAGCCGGGACAGCCCTCCGTCGGGCAATCAGCCCCAGCATTTT | CASSRDSPPSGNQPQHF
TRBJ2-7 | TRBD1 | TRBV28 | 15 | TGTGCCAGCAGTCGCCCGGGACAGGGATTCTACGAGCAGTACTTC | CASSRPGQGFYEQYF
TRBJ2-7 | - | TRBV27 | 13 | TGTGCCAGCGCCCTAAAGGGGTTCTACGAGCAGTACTTC | CASALKGFYEQYF
TRBJ2-2 | - | TRBV9 | 15 | TGTGCCAGCAGCGTCCGGGCTCGGGGCACCGGGGAGCTGTTTTTT | CASSVRARGTGELFF
TRBJ1-2 | - | TRBV5-1 | 12 | TGCGCCAGCAGCTTCGGCAGGGATGACTACACCTTC | CASSFGRDDYTF
TRBJ2-5 | TRBD1 | TRBV4-1 | 16 | TGCGCCAGCAGCCAAGGGGCTGGGACAGGCGGGGAGACCCAGTACTTC | CASSQGAGTGGETQYF
TRBJ1-2 | - | TRBV6-1 | 14 | TGTGCCAGCAGGTTGGAAGGAGGGGACTATGGCTACACCTTC | CASRLEGGDYGYTF
TRBJ1-1 | - | TRBV7-9 | 12 | TGTGCCAGCAGCTTAGAGCAGGCTGAAGCTTTCTTT | CASSLEQAEAFF
TRBJ1-4 | - | TRBV6-5 | 12 | TGTGCCAGCAGTTACGGCGGGGAAAAACTGTTTTTT | CASSYGGEKLFF
TRBJ1-2 | - | TRBV7-8 | 15 | TGTGCCAGCAGCTTACCGGGGGTGAAGAAAAATGGCTACACCTTC | CASSLPGVKKNGYTF
TRBJ2-3 | - | TRBV6-5 | 15 | TGTGCCAGCAGTCGCAGGGGCGGGAGAGGGGATACGCAGTATTTT | CASSRRGGRGDTQYF